This section outlines one T cell receptor (beta chain) sequence together with its context. What it recognizes is unknown. Blood sampling was done at baseline, cycle 4 day 1, and cycle 7 day 1. The V gene end was trimmed by 1 base and the J gene end by 4 bases; junction bases not matched to a gene: 9. This CDR3 comprises 16 residues. The germline gives CDR1 LGHNA, CDR2 YNFKEQ. This sample is part of a study of OX40 agonist ivuxolimab in advanced cancers. On the study more broadly: Each dose-escalation patient presented with hepatocellular carcinoma, melanoma, renal cell or head and neck cancer. Under the entry rules, prior anti-PD-1, anti-PD-L1 or anti-CTLA-4 therapy was allowed, and 35% to 40% had some.

Study-level results: Clonal expansion from baseline to week 6 occurred in both CD4+ and CD8+ T cells.

Produced via immunoSEQ multiplex PCR; TCRdb's table is partial and in-frame only. Altogether tens of thousands of clones are present, around 82% being singletons, with the ten largest covering 1.8%. The V and J genes are TRBV4-2 and TRBJ2-5; 7 bases line up with TRBD2. The source was CD4+ or CD8+ T cells sorted from blood, collected in a trial of the OX40 agonist ivuxolimab. This sequence originates from an adult with an advanced solid tumor such as melanoma, head and neck, liver or kidney cancer. Here the CDR3 DNA reads TGTGCCAGCAGCCAAGGGGGGAAGGGCGGGGGAGAGACCCAGTACTTC. This translates into CASSQGGKGGGETQYF.